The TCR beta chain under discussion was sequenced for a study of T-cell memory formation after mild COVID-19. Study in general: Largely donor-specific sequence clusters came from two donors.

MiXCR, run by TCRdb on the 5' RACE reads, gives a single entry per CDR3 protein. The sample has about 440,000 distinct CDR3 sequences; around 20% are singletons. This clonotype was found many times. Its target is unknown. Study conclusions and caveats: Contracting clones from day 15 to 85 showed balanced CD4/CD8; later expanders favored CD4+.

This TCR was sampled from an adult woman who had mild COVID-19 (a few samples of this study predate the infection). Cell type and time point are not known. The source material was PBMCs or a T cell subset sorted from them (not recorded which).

Written as DNA, the CDR3 is TGTGCCAGCAGTGAGGTCAGCGAACAACCATACGAGCAGTACTTC. Encoded protein: CASSEVSEQPYEQYF. The rearrangement links TRBV25-1 to TRBJ2-7; D gene uncertain. The germline V gene encodes CDR1 MGHDK and CDR2 SYGVNS. This CDR3 is 15 amino acids long. Between the trimmed V and J ends, which lost 3 bases and 4 bases, there was a span of 16 bases.